This T cell receptor (beta chain) was recovered during a study of T cell responses to AZD1222 COVID-19 vaccine (dated by TCRdb to about 2021). Background on the whole study: AZD1222 recipients with second doses at about 4 weeks or about 12 weeks were pooled, because spike-specific TCR depth and breadth did not differ between schedules. Trial participants were enrolled by age into 18-55, 56-69 and 70-plus year subgroups, with approximately 160, 26 and 62 TCR-sequenced participants respectively. A total of 233 trial participants underwent TCR sequencing, of whom about 210 received two doses of AZD1222 and roughly 25 received two doses of the MenACWY control vaccine.

As regards this clone: Its antigen remains undetermined. Base qualities are not provided; no much larger clone lies one nucleotide away.

This sample's time point label indicates: baseline before first vaccination. Vaccinee samples were obtained from the UK trials COV001 and COV002, which included a single-blind randomized controlled phase 2/3 trial of AZD1222 (ChAdOx1 nCoV-19) in healthy adults. For TCRbeta chain sequencing, PBMC samples from trial participants were taken at day 0 and at day 28 after the second dose. The trim is 7 bases for V and 8 bases for J, with a gap of 13 bases between the germline ends. CDR1 and CDR2 were assigned from the germline V gene as MNHEY and SVGAGI. The CDR3 covers 12 residues, taking in both the cysteine and the phenylalanine. Here the CDR3 DNA is all that survives: 36 bases in frame from base 1. The CDR3 regions of human TCRbeta chains were analyzed by immunosequencing. Per the original workflow: Repertoire TCRs were matched against a reference library of SARS-CoV-2-specific TCRs generated with the MIRA antigen-specificity platform. Breadth meant the fraction of unique TCRs that were SARS-CoV-2-associated, whereas depth meant the fraction of total T cells that were SARS-CoV-2-associated. Using the MIRA data, each spike-specific TCR was mapped to the spike region that the TCR reacts to and placed in a CD4 or CD8 class. Log10-transformed breadth and depth values were compared by one-way ANOVA with Sidak's multiple comparisons tests. The immuneACCESS repertoire file appears here via TCRdb, limited to in-frame rearrangements. These files lack a portion of the clones; in checked studies, under half of the deficit traces to unresolved V genes, and the cause of the others is not known. The DNA gave D and trimming, while V, J and clone size come from that table. The sample table lists about 180,000 clones, about nine tenths of them with a count of one. The ten largest clones add up to about 1.6% of the sample.

Summary of the overall study and its limitations: In the small 56-69-year group, the increase in depth fell short of significance, most likely because of low power. Most participants were white British and females outnumbered males, and the authors suggested that clonal diversity may have been underestimated. No day 14 peak-response samples were available, so repertoires were characterized only after the peak T cell response. Spike-specific TCR breadth and depth rose significantly after two AZD1222 doses compared with day 0 and with MenACWY recipients. Conclusions about previously exposed vaccinees are limited, since just six AZD1222 recipients were seropositive for SARS-CoV-2 at baseline. Vaccine-associated CD4 TCRs spanned the whole spike protein, with dominant responses in regions 160-218 and 743-854. Epitopes outside the regions mutated in the B.1.351 and B.1.1.7 variants were reportedly recognized by nearly half of the unique spike-specific TCRs.

The V gene is TRBV6-5 and the J gene is TRBJ2-3; no D gene can be assigned with confidence. This clonotype was obtained from an adult in good health. Material: peripheral blood, obtained on day 0 of AZD1222 vaccination. The CDR3 is CASTLNGPTQYF. DNA sequence: TGTGCCAGCACCTTGAACGGGCCTACGCAGTATTTT.